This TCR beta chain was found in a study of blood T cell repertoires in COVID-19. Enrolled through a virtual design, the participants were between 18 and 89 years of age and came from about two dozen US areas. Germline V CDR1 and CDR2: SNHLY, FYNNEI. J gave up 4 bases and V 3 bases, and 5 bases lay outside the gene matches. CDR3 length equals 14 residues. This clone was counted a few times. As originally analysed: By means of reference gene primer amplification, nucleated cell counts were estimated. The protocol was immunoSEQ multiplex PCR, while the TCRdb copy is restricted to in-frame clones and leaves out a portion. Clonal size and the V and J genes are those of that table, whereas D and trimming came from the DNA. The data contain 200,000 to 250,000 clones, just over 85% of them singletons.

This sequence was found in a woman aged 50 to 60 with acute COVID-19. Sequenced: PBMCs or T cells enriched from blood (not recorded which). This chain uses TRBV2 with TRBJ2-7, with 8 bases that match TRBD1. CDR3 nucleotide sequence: TGTGCCAGCAGTGATGGCCAGGGGGCTTACGAGCAGTACTTC. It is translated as CASSDGQGAYEQYF.